Sequencing of this T cell receptor (beta chain) was carried out in a study of cytomegalovirus exposure and HLA in healthy donors (dated by TCRdb to about 2017). Regarding the study in general: An earlier analysis of approximately 640 of the donors reported approximately 270 Gb of sequence data and about 100 million unique TCR beta sequences from 150 million to 200 million T cells. An early release that covered about 600 HLA-typed donors contained approximately 300 gigabases of sequencing data and tens of millions of unique TCR sequences. Of the approximately 400 genotyped donors, over 80% were placed in the genetic ancestry cluster associated with self-reported Caucasian donors. The aim of the study was to test whether cataloging public T cell receptors could identify signatures of past pathogen exposure. The T cell repertoires of 666 subjects were profiled by immunosequencing and related to cytomegalovirus serostatus. In addition to the first cohort of 650 to 800 subjects, a separate validation cohort of some 120 different subjects was used. To predict cytomegalovirus infection status, the study brought together high-throughput TCR immunosequencing, statistical association of individual TCRs with disease status, and machine learning. A later analysis re-analyzed previously published TCR beta repertoires from 600 to 850 donors and added high-resolution HLA genotyping to study TCR occurrence patterns. The later analysis used no new phenotypic data to find candidate immune exposures, relying instead on TCR beta sequences and their occurrence across donors. In an earlier analysis of a few hundred of the donors, high-throughput TCR beta sequencing was used to judge whether each TCR beta V gene segment behaved as functional or pseudogenic. Donor age, sex, ethnicity and CMV serostatus were collected together with the repertoire data. In a later genetic analysis, genome-wide SNP genotypes for about 55% of the roughly 700 donors were used, and that subset was treated as a discovery cohort. All discovery cohort repertoires had been generated on a single sequencing platform. Both class I and class II loci were covered by HLA typing, at four-digit resolution. Typing coverage varied by locus: roughly 620-630 donors for A, B, C, DRB1 and DQB1; some 520 for DQA1; over 600 for DPA1; around 450 for DPB1. Roughly five DR-DQ haplotypes were handled as single units for association and clustering, since linkage in the cohort was strong. Among about 370 genotyped donors of the cohort, an average of around 250,000 unique TCR beta nucleotide sequences was sequenced per donor, of which 15% to 20% were non-productive.

Overall study results and their limits: Most CMV-associated TCR beta chains appeared to be HLA-restricted in a later analysis, and the HLA associations seemed to be driven largely by CMV exposure. Immune exposure information for the cohort was limited to CMV serostatus. Correlated functional status among segregating V segments might reflect linkage disequilibrium, but an unknown experimental factor could not be ruled out. Only TCR beta chains were sequenced in this cohort, and the absence of alpha or paired-chain data limited detectable features. The study gave a list of some 150 TCR beta chains associated with cytomegalovirus. Roughly uniform sequencing depth across donors was assumed in presence/absence analyses, although this assumption may not hold. A later genetic analysis associated a missense DCLRE1C variant with V-gene and J-gene trimming of TCR beta chains, and an independent cohort replicated the association. A later analysis associated about 17,000 TCR beta sequences with specific HLA alleles at a false discovery rate of 0.05. When HLA alleles, especially DR and DQ, strongly co-occurred, attributing TCR associations to individual alleles was difficult. According to the authors, the approach could potentially be generalized to other disease states and immunological phenotypes. A few of the identified cytomegalovirus-associated TCR beta chains were confirmed in vitro to be specific for cytomegalovirus antigens. A cluster of highly shared sequence variants was judged likely to represent a technical artifact of the sequencing pipeline. Compared with the approximately 700-donor mean, donors in an Asian-associated ancestry cluster had fewer N-insertions in productive TCRs, according to a later genetic analysis. A later analysis found that HLA-associated TCR beta chains were more clonally expanded and had lower generation probabilities than equally common non-associated chains. In both the original and validation cohorts, the classifier was reported to diagnose cytomegalovirus status with high specificity and sensitivity. The earlier analysis of some 560 of the donors excluded some 15 rarely observed V segments, including chromosome 9 orphons, because counts were too low. A further reported finding was that TCR beta sequences accurately predicted the HLA-A and HLA-B alleles for most subjects in the first cohort. Because HLA typing was missing for some donors at each locus, association tests included only the typed subset. A later analysis found that TCR association rates varied across HLA loci, with DRB1 alleles showing the most associated TCRs and HLA-C alleles the fewest. Most TCR sequences were seen in very few donors, while some public TCRs were found in many individuals. An earlier analysis of approximately 500 of the donors showed that most TCR beta V segments appeared in productive rearrangements either about 90% or about 30% of the time, which broadly matched IMGT annotations. According to a later analysis, parvovirus B19, influenza, CMV and Epstein-Barr virus appeared linked to several top co-occurrence clusters.

The cohort comprised some 700 healthy bone marrow donors. Cohort members were all nominally healthy when sampled, although unrecorded immune exposures were likely present. The donor tested CMV seronegative, placing the donor among the roughly 400 seronegative members of the cohort. A peripheral blood sample was collected from each donor, and TCR beta sequencing was performed on peripheral blood mononuclear cells. The Qiagen DNeasy Blood Extraction Kit was used to extract genomic DNA from the blood cell samples. In its sample, this clone was seen once. Its antigen is currently not known. The record has no base qualities; no much larger clone is one base away. The method was the immunoSEQ multiplex PCR assay. For the multiplex PCR, a mixture combining 60 forward primers for TCR Vbeta segments and 13 reverse primers for TCR Jbeta segments was used. The CDR3 region of rearranged TCR beta genes was amplified from genomic DNA by a multiplex PCR assay. On the Illumina HiSeq System, the amplified TCR beta libraries were sequenced as 87-base-pair reads. From the authors' description of their analysis: In a later analysis, 77 million or so unique TCR beta chains were counted across the 500 to 850 repertoires, and some 10 million of these chains were shared by at least two donors. Raw reads were error-corrected and collapsed into unique sequences with a nearest-neighbor algorithm that merged closely related sequences to remove PCR and sequencing errors. V, D and J gene segments were assigned by aligning CDR3 sequences to IMGT reference sequences. For a sequence to be retained, a match of at least six nucleotides to both a V gene segment and a J gene segment was required. Rearrangements were classified as productive when the CDR3 lacked stop codons and remained in frame with V and J, and all other rearrangements were classified as non-productive. Following IMGT convention, CDR3 was defined as the stretch from the second conserved V-encoded cysteine to the conserved J-encoded phenylalanine. Sequences without an unambiguous match to a single V gene segment were excluded from the earlier analysis of about 630 of the donors. An earlier analysis of 450 to 650 of the donors called V segments functional above 56.7% productive rearrangements and segregating when the between-donor standard deviation exceeded 5%. A statistical classification framework was built for diagnosing cytomegalovirus status from the catalog of TCR beta chain sequences. V and J gene assignment, in a later analysis, came from comparing TCR nucleotide sequences with IMGT/GENE-DB human TR gene sequences. The TCRdist pipeline was used in a later analysis to assign CDR3 sequences and most-parsimonious VDJ recombination scenarios. In a later analysis, each TCR beta chain was defined by its CDR3 amino acid sequence together with its V-gene family, and reads lacking a unique V-gene family were excluded. As a way to deal with suspected cross-contamination and a sequencing artifact, a later analysis dropped hundreds of nucleotide sequences that were highly shared and had low generation probability. For each public chain, a later analysis derived a clonal expansion index from normalized ranks of inferred template counts within each repertoire. In a later analysis, generation probabilities were computed with a VDJ recombination model fitted to out-of-frame rearrangements, and the resulting probabilities were checked against IGoR. In a later analysis, TCR-TCR, TCR-HLA and TCR-CMV co-occurrence was scored with hypergeometric tests, and a repertoire-size bias correction was applied to TCR pairs. False discovery rates were estimated in a later analysis by permuting HLA or CMV assignments 20 times. In a later analysis, co-occurring TCRs were grouped using DBSCAN, and TCRdist sequence similarity was added for clustering within HLA-allele-positive subsets. For co-occurrence clustering, repertoires with fewer than 30,000 or more than 120,000 public chains were excluded, along with five repertoires with anomalous nucleotide sharing. TCRdb re-hosts the immuneACCESS table, in-frame sequences only. Its copies lack some clones; in the studies checked, an unresolved V gene accounts for under half of them, and the cause for the rest is not known. Clone size and the V and J calls come from that table; the DNA yielded D and trimming. Within this sample are about 220,000 clones, with about 80% of them counted one time only. The top ten hold approximately 0.63% of the sample.

The material sequenced was PBMCs. This clonotype was sampled from a man younger than 35 in good health and CMV-seronegative.

The DNA is TGTGCCACCAGCGGGGGACAGGTTGACTACGAGCAGTACTTC. It encodes CATSGGQVDYEQYF. The chain couples TRBV15 to TRBJ2-7; 8 nucleotides in the junction match TRBD1. Relative to germline, V is missing 5 bases and J is missing 3 bases, with 6 bases of the junction outside any gene match. Including the terminal cysteine and phenylalanine, the CDR3 comprises 14 residues. Only CDR3 DNA is held: 42 bases, read in frame from base 1. Taken from the germline V gene (reference sequence), the CDR1 and CDR2 loops are LNHNV and YYDKDF. The reference TRBV15 and TRBJ2-7 proteins fill in what lies around the CDR3, so the full variable domain reads DAMVIQNPRYQVTQFGKPVTLSCSQTLNHNVMYWYQQKSSQAPKLLFHYYDKDFNNEADTPDNFQSRRPNTSFCFLDIRSPGLGDTAMYLCATSGGQVDYEQYFGPGTRLTVT.